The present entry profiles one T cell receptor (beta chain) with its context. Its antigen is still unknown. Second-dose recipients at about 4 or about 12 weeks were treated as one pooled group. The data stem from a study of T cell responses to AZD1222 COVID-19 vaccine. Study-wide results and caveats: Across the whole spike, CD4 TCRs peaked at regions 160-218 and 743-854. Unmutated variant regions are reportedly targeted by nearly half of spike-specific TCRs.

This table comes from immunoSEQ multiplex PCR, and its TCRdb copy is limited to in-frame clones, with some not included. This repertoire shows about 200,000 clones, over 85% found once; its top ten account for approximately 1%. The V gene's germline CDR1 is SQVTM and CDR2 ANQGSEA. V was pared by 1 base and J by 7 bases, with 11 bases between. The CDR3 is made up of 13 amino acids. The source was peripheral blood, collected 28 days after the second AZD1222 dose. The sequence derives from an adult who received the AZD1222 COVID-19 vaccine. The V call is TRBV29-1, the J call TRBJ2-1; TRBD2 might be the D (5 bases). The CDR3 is CSVEAWRQNEQFF. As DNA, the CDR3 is TGCAGCGTTGAAGCATGGAGGCAGAATGAGCAGTTCTTC.